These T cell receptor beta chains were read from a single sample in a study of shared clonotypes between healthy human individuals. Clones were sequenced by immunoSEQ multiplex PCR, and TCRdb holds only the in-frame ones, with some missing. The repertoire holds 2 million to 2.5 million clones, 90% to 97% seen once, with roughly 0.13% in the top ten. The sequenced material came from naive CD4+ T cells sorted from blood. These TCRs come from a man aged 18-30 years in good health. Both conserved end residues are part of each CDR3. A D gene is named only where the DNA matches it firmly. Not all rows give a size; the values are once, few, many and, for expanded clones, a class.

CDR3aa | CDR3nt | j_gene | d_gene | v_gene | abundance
CATFQGLALQETQYF | TGTGCCACTTTTCAAGGCCTAGCCCTTCAAGAGACCCAGTACTTC | TRBJ2-5 | - | TRBV6-6 | -
CASKGVRNNEQFF | TGTGCCAGCAAGGGGGTAAGGAACAATGAGCAGTTCTTC | TRBJ2-1 | - | TRBV6-5 | -
CASSQDRRARRYF | TGCGCCAGCAGCCAAGATCGAAGGGCGAGGAGGTACTTC | TRBJ2-7 | - | TRBV4-3 | -
CASTEQGASYTF | TGTGCCAGCACTGAACAGGGGGCAAGCTACACCTTC | TRBJ1-2 | TRBD1 | TRBV6-1 | -
CAIRAYSGPSTGVSNEQFF | TGTGCCATCAGGGCATATAGCGGGCCCAGTACGGGAGTGAGCAATGAGCAGTTCTTC | TRBJ2-1 | TRBD2 | TRBV10-3 | -
CASSSSRTPGQGSYEQYF | TGTGCCAGCAGCTCCAGCCGGACCCCGGGACAGGGGTCCTACGAGCAGTACTTC | TRBJ2-7 | TRBD1 | TRBV11-2 | -
CASNIAGGRYETQYF | TGTGCCAGCAACATAGCGGGGGGGCGGTATGAGACCCAGTACTTC | TRBJ2-5 | TRBD2 | TRBV7-2 | -
CSASGTGYTF | TGCAGTGCTAGCGGCACGGGCTACACCTTC | TRBJ1-2 | - | TRBV20-1 | -
CASSLEGSGANVLTF | TGTGCCAGCAGTTTAGAGGGCTCTGGGGCCAACGTCCTGACTTTC | TRBJ2-6 | - | TRBV27 | -
CASSSRQGQGARDEQFF | TGTGCCAGCAGCTCTCGCCAAGGACAGGGGGCGCGGGATGAGCAGTTCTTC | TRBJ2-1 | TRBD1 | TRBV9 | once
CASSLLPSGTGGYNEQFF | TGTGCCAGCTCACTCCTCCCGTCCGGGACAGGGGGCTACAATGAGCAGTTCTTC | TRBJ2-1 | TRBD1 | TRBV18 | -
CADGSGGPTGEQFF | TGTGCCGACGGATCCGGGGGGCCCACAGGTGAGCAGTTCTTC | TRBJ2-1 | - | TRBV2 | -
CASSEGIMATNEKLFF | TGTGCCAGCAGTGAGGGAATAATGGCAACTAATGAAAAACTGTTTTTT | TRBJ1-4 | - | TRBV25-1 | -
CASSLRGQANEKLFF | TGTGCCAGCAGCTTAAGGGGACAGGCAAATGAAAAACTGTTTTTT | TRBJ1-4 | TRBD1 | TRBV7-9 | -
CSVYTGELFF | TGCAGCGTTTACACCGGGGAGCTGTTTTTT | TRBJ2-2 | - | TRBV29-1 | few
CATASGRDAGYTF | TGTGCCACCGCATCCGGCAGGGACGCTGGCTACACCTTC | TRBJ1-2 | - | TRBV10-3 | -
CASSEVRESHNYGYTF | TGTGCCAGCAGTGAAGTGCGCGAATCCCATAACTATGGCTACACCTTC | TRBJ1-2 | - | TRBV6-1 | -
CASSEFGGWTNEKLFF | TGTGCCAGCAGTGAGTTTGGAGGGTGGACTAATGAAAAACTGTTTTTT | TRBJ1-4 | - | TRBV6-1 | -
CASTPTGGYYEQYF | TGTGCCAGCACCCCGACAGGGGGGTACTACGAGCAGTACTTC | TRBJ2-7 | TRBD1 | TRBV27 | -
CASSSPSGRGTDTQYF | TGTGCCAGCAGCTCACCAAGCGGGAGAGGCACAGATACGCAGTATTTT | TRBJ2-3 | TRBD2 | TRBV5-4 | -
CASRNGYGAGTDTQYF | TGTGCCAGCAGAAATGGGTACGGGGCAGGCACAGATACGCAGTATTTT | TRBJ2-3 | - | TRBV13 | once